Sequencing of this T cell receptor beta chain was carried out in a study of OX40 agonist ivuxolimab in advanced cancers. Study information: Partial responses occurred in Three dose-escalation patients, one with hepatocellular carcinoma and two with cutaneous melanoma.

V lost 0 bases, J lost 6 bases, and 6 bases lay in between. The CDR3 is 13 residues long. The germline gives CDR1 SEHNR, CDR2 FQNEAQ (reference sequence). Generated by immunoSEQ multiplex PCR, the TCRdb table keeps only in-frame clones and is missing some. The profile shows approximately 59,000 clones, around 81% of them singletons. The sequence was collected from an adult with an advanced solid tumor such as melanoma, head and neck, liver or kidney cancer. V is TRBV7-9 and J is TRBJ2-1; perhaps TRBD2 as D (5 bases). The input for sequencing was CD4+ or CD8+ T cells sorted from blood, taken in a trial of the OX40 agonist ivuxolimab. CDR3 sequence: CASSLASVNEQFF. CDR3 nucleotides: TGTGCCAGCAGCTTAGCTAGCGTCAATGAGCAGTTCTTC. The variable domain in full, completed from reference TRBV7-9 and TRBJ2-1, reads DTGVSQNPRHKITKRGQNVTFRCDPISEHNRLYWYRQTLGQGPEFLTYFQNEAQLEKSRLLSDRFSAERPKGSFSTLEIQRTEQGDSAMYLCASSLASVNEQFFGPGTRLTVL.